Below, one T cell receptor (beta chain) is given with its context. Antigen: not known. This may come from a read error, since a much larger clone is one base off. This entry comes from a study of molecular identifiers for immune sequencing clone quantification. In the study overall: Four of five RNA aliquots from approximately 22,000 or 94,000 naive CD8 T cells were sequenced.

Sorted cell numbers of about 18,000 to 1,000,000, with 10%, 30% or 50% RNA, served as input for naive CD8 libraries. TCRdb reprocessed the PCR reads with MiXCR, giving one entry per CDR3 protein. The sample lists roughly 300,000 distinct CDR3 sequences, roughly a quarter occurring once. Study results and limitations: In naive cells, clones above 20 RNA copies held under 1% of molecules, whereas in effector cells they held over 97%.

The TCR originated in a human donor in good health. Some libraries in this study had Jurkat cell RNA spiked in. Sequencing was performed on naive CD8+ T cells from blood, with Jurkat cell RNA spiked in. The subset here: FACS-sorted CD8+CD4-CCR7+CD45RA+ naive T cells.

The CDR3 DNA reads as TGTGCCAGCAGTTTTTGGACGGGCTCTTCGAACACTGAAGCTTTCTTT. This translates into CASSFWTGSSNTEAFF. The chain employs TRBV12-3 or TRBV12-4 and TRBJ1-1; D ambiguous. The CDR3 runs to 16 residues. V lost 3 bases and J 1 base, leaving 15 bases between the germline ends.